This T cell receptor beta chain comes out of a study of graft-versus-host responses after intestinal transplantation. On the study more broadly: Multivisceral, liver-intestinal, or isolated intestinal grafts were transplanted into recipients. Following induction with anti-thymocyte globulin, all recipients were given tacrolimus and steroids for two to three years.

The table came from immunoSEQ multiplex PCR; TCRdb's copy has only in-frame clones and leaves some out. The sample shows fewer than 80,000 clones, 90% to 95% of them seen only once. Germline V lookup: CDR1 MNHEY, CDR2 SMNVEV (reference sequence). The CDR3 is made up of 15 amino acids. V was trimmed by 4 bases and J by 3 bases, leaving 16 bases between them. General study findings and limits: Peak levels of circulating GvH clones tracked with early post-transplant HvG declines. Those patients showing graft-donor T cell macrochimerism displayed high graft-versus-host to host-versus-graft clonal ratios in allografts.

This clone was seen once. Its target is unknown. The rearrangement links TRBV27 to TRBJ2-7; tentative D call: TRBD2 (6 bases). Sequencing was performed on unstimulated CD8+ T cells sorted from spleen or lymph node cells, taken before transplant. The sequence came from a human donor who was the organ donor for an intestinal transplant. CDR3 coding DNA: TGTGCCAGCAGTTCTCCAGATGGGACTCACTACGAGCAGTACTTC. Amino acid sequence: CASSSPDGTHYEQYF.